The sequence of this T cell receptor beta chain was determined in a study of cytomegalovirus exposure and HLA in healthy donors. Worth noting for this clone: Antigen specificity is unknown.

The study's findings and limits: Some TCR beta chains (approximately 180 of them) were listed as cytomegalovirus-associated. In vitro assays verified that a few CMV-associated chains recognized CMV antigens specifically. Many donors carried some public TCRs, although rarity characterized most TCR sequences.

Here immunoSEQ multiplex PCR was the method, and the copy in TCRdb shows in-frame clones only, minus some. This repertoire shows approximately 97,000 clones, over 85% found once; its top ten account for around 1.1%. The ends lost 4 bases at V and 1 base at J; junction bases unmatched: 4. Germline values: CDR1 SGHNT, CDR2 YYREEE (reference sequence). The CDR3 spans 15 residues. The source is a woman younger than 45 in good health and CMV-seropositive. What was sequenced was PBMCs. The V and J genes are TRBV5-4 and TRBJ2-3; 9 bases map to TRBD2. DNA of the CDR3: TGTGCCAGCAGCCTTAGCGGGGGAGGCACAGATACGCAGTATTTT. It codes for CASSLSGGGTDTQYF.